The clone carrying this T cell receptor (beta chain) was recorded once. What it recognizes is unknown. The entry originates in a study of cytomegalovirus exposure and HLA in healthy donors. General study points: Because they were indistinguishable, some V segments, including TRBV6-2 and TRBV6-3, were excluded. Later on, an analysis tied around 17,000 TCR beta sequences to HLA alleles at 0.05 false discovery rate. A prior analysis recorded that most TCR beta V segments were productive about 90% or about 30% of the time. Most observed TCR sequences were rare, whereas some public TCRs were detected in many donors.

The PCR had 60 Vbeta and 13 Jbeta primers. Clones were read by immunoSEQ multiplex PCR, and TCRdb kept only the in-frame ones, dropping some. The table records 100,000 or so clones, roughly 84% of them present only once. CDR1 and CDR2 (germline): GTSNPN, SVGIG (reference sequence). After removal of 3 bases from V and 0 bases from J, the junction contained 1 base not matched to a gene. The CDR3 runs to 13 residues. Sequencing was done on a sample of PBMCs. The chain joins TRBV30 to TRBJ1-1; 7 bases map to TRBD1. The clonotype originates from a man aged 18 to 29 in good health and CMV-seronegative. The CDR3 DNA sequence: TGTGCCTGGAGCAGGGGGTTGAACACTGAAGCTTTCTTT. It encodes CAWSRGLNTEAFF. Looking up the rest from reference TRBV30 and TRBJ1-1 gives the full variable domain: SQTIHQWPATLVQPVGSPLSLECTVEGTSNPNLYWYRQAAGRGLQLLFYSVGIGQISSEVPQNLSASRPQDRQFILSSKKLLLSDSGFYLCAWSRGLNTEAFFGQGTRLTVV.